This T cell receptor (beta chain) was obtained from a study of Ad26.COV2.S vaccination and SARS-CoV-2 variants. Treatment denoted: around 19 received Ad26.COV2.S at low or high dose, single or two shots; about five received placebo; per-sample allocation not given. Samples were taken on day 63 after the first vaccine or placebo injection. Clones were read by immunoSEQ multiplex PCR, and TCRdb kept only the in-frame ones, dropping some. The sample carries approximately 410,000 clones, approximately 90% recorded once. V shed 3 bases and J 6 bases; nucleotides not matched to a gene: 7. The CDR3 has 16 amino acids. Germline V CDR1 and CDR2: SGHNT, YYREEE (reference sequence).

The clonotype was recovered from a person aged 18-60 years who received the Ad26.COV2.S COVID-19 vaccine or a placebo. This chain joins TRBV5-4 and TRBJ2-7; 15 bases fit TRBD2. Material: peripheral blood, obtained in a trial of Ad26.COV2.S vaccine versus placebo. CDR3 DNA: TGTGCCAGCAGCTGGGGGACTAGCGGGGGGCAGGGCGAGCAGTACTTC. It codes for CASSWGTSGGQGEQYF. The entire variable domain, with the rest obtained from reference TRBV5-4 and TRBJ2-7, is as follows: ETGVTQSPTHLIKTRGQQVTLRCSSQSGHNTVSWYQQALGQGPQFIFQYYREEENGRGNFPPRFSGLQFPNYSSELNVNALELDDSALYLCASSWGTSGGQGEQYFGPGTRLTVT.